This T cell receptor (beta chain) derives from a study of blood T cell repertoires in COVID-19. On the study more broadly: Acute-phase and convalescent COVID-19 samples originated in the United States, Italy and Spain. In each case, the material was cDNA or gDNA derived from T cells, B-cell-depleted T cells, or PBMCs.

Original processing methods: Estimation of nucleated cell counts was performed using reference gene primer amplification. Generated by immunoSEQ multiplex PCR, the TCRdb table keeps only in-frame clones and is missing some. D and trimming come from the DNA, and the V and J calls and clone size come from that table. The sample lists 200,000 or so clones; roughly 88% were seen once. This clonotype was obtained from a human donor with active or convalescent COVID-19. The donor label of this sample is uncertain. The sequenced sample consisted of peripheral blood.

CDR3 sequence reads: CARSLTYKREWYEQYF. The CDR3 DNA follows: TGTGCCAGAAGCTTGACGTACAAGCGGGAGTGGTACGAGCAGTACTTC. This rearrangement joins TRBV5-3 to TRBJ2-7; TRBD2 matches 8 bases. TRBV5-3 is flagged as an ORF with uncertain function. The ends lost 1 base at V and 4 bases at J; junction bases unmatched: 10. The CDR3 length is 16 residues.